This T cell receptor (beta chain) was sequenced for a study of TIL therapy for anti-PD-1-resistant metastatic lung cancer. Sequencing used immunoSEQ v3. TCRdb's copy holds only in-frame clones and misses some; the assay was immunoSEQ multiplex PCR. The sample gives 50,000 or so clones, around 80% of which show up once; about 5% is in the top ten. Time point: pre-treatment sample, taken before nivolumab and TIL therapy. The CDR3 has 16 amino acids. CDR1 is SEHNR, CDR2 FQNEAQ, per germline (reference sequence). The V gene end was trimmed by 8 bases and the J gene end by 2 bases; junction bases not matched to a gene: 14.

The J gene is TRBJ2-7, the V gene TRBV7-9; TRBD1 matches at 8 bases. The receptor was isolated from a woman aged 30-85 years with non-small cell lung cancer. This sample comprised blood, obtained at baseline. DNA for the CDR3: TGTGCCAGCCCCTTAGAAGGACAGGGACCTCCCTACGAGCAGTACTTC. Encoded protein: CASPLEGQGPPYEQYF.